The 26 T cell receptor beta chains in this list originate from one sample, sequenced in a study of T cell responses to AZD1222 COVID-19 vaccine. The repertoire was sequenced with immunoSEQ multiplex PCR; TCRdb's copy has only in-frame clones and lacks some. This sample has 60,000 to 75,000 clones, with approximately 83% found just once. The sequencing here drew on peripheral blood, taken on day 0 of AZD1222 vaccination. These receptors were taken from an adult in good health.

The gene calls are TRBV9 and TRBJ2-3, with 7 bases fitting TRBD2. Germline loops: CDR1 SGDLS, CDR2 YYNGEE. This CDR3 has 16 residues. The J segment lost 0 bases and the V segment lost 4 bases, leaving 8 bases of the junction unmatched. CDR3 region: CASSTSGGPSTDTQYF. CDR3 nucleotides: TGTGCCAGCAGCACCTCGGGGGGACCTAGCACAGATACGCAGTATTTT.

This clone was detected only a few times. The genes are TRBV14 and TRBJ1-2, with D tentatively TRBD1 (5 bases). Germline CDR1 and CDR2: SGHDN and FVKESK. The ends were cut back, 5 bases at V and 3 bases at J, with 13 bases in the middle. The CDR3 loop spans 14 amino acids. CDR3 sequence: CASSEGVRDYGYTF. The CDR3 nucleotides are TGTGCCAGCAGCGAAGGGGTTAGAGACTATGGCTACACCTTC.

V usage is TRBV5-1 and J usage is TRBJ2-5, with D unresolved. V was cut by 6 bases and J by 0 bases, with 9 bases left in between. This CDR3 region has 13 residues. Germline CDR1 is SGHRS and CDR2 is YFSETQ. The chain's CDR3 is CASTVAYQETQYF. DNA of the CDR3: TGCGCCAGCACAGTGGCTTACCAAGAGACCCAGTACTTC.

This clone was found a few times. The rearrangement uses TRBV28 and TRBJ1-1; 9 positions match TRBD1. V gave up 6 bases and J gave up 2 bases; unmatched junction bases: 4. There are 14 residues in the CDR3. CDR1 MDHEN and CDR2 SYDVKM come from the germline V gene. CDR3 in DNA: TGTGCCAGCAGGTCGACAGGGGGAAACACTGAAGCTTTCTTT. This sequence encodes CASRSTGGNTEAFF.

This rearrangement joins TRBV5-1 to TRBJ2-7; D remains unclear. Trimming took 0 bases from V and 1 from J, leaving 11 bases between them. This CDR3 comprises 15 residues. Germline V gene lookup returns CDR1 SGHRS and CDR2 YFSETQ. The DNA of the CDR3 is TGCGCCAGCAGCTTGGTAGTGGGTGAATCCTACGAGCAGTACTTC. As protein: CASSLVVGESYEQYF.

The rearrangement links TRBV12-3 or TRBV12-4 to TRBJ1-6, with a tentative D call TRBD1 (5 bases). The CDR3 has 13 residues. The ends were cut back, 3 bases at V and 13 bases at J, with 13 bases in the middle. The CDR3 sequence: CASSLGEHSPLHF. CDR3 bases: TGTGCCAGCAGTTTGGGGGAACACTCGCCCCTCCACTTT.

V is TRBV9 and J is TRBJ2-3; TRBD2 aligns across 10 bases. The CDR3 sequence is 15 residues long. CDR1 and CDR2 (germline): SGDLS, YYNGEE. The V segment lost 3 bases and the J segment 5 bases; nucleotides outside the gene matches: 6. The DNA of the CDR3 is TGTGCCAGCAGCGGCCTAGCGGGGGTTCTAGATACGCAGTATTTT. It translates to CASSGLAGVLDTQYF.

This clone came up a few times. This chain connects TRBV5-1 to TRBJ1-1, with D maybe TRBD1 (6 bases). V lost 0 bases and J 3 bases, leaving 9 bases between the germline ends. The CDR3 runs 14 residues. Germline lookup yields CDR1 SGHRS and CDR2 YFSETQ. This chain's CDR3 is CASSLADSYTEAFF. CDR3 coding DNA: TGCGCCAGCAGCTTGGCGGACAGCTACACTGAAGCTTTCTTT.

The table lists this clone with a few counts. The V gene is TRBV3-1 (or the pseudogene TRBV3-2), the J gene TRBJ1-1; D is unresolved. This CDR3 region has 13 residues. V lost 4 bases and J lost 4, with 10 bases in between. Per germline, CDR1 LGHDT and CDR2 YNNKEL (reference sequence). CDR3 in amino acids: CASSPHRGTEAFF. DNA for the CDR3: TGTGCCAGCAGCCCACATCGCGGCACTGAAGCTTTCTTT.

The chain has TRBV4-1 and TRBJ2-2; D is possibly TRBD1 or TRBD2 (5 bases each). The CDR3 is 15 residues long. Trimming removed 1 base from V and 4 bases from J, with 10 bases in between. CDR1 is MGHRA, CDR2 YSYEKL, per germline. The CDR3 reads CASSQGLRGTGELFF. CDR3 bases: TGCGCCAGCAGCCAAGGGTTGAGGGGCACCGGGGAGCTGTTTTTT.

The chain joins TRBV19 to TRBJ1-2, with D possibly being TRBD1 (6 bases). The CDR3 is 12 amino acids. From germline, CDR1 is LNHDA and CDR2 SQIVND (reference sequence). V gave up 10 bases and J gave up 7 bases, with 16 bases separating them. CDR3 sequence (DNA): TGTGCCACCCGGGACAAGTCGAGTGGCTACACCTTC. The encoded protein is CATRDKSSGYTF.

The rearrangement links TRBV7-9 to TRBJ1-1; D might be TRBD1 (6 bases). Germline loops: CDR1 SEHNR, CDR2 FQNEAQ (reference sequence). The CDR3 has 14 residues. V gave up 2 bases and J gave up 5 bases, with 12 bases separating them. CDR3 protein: CASSLPGEYTEAFF. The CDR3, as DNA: TGTGCCAGCAGCTTACCAGGGGAGTATACTGAAGCTTTCTTT.

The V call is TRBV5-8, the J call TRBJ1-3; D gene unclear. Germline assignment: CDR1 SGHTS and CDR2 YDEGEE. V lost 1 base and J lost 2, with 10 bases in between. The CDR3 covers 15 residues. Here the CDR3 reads CASSLWVGAGNTIYF. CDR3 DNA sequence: TGTGCCAGCAGCTTGTGGGTTGGAGCTGGAAACACCATATATTTT.

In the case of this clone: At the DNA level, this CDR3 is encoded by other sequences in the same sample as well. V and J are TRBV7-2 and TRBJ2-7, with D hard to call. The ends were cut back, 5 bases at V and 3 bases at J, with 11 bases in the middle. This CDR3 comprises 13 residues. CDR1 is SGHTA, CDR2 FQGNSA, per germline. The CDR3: CASSPDGFYEQYF. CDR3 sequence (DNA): TGTGCCAGCAGCCCGGACGGGTTCTACGAGCAGTACTTC.

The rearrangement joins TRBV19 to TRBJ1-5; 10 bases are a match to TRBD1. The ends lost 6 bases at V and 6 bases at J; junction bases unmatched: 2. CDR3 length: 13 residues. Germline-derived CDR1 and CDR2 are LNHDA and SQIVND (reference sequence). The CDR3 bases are TGTGCCAGTAGGCGGACAGGGGGTCAGCCCCAGCATTTT. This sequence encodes CASRRTGGQPQHF.

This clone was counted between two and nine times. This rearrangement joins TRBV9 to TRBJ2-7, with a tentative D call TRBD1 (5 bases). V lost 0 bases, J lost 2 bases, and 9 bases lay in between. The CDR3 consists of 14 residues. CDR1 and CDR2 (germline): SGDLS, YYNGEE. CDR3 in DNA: TGTGCCAGCAGCGTAGATCCAGGGACCTACGAGCAGTACTTC. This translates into CASSVDPGTYEQYF.

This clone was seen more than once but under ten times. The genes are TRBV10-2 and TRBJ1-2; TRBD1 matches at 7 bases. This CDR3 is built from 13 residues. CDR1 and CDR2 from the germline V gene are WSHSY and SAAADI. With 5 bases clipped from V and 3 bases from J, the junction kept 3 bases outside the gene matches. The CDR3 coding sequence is TGCGCCAGCAGTTCGACAGGGTACTATGGCTACACCTTC. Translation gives CASSSTGYYGYTF.

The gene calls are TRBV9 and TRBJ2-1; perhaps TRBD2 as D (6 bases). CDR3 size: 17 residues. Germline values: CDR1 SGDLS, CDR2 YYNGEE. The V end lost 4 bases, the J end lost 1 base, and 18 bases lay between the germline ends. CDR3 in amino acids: CASSPRTSLGSYNEQFF. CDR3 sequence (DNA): TGTGCCAGCAGCCCTAGAACTAGCTTGGGTTCCTACAATGAGCAGTTCTTC.

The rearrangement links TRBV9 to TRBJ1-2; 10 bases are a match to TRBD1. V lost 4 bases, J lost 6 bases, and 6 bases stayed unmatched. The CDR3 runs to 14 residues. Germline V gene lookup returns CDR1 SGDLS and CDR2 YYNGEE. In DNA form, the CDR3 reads TGTGCCAGCAGCAGAGGGGGACAGGGGCATGGCTACACCTTC. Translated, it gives CASSRGGQGHGYTF.

The CDR3 reads CASSQVGVEKLFF. The CDR3 DNA sequence: TGCGCCAGCAGCCAAGTGGGGGTAGAAAAACTGTTTTTT. The gene calls are TRBV4-1 and TRBJ1-4; possible D gene TRBD1, 5 bases. Germline V gene lookup returns CDR1 MGHRA and CDR2 YSYEKL. The CDR3 loop spans 13 amino acids. V was pared by 1 base and J by 8 bases, with 8 bases between.

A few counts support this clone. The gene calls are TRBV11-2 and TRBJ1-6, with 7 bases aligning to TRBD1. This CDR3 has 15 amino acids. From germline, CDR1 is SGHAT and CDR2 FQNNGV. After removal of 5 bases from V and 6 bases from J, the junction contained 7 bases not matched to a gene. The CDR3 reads CASSKEGTANSPLHF. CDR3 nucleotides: TGTGCCAGCAGCAAAGAGGGGACAGCTAATTCACCCCTCCACTTT.

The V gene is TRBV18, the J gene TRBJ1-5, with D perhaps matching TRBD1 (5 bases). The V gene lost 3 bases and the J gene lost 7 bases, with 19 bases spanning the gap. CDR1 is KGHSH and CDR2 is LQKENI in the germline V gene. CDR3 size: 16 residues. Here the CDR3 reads CASSPNRGEGSQPQHF. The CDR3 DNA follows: TGTGCCAGCTCACCTAATCGAGGAGAGGGGAGCCAGCCCCAGCATTTT.

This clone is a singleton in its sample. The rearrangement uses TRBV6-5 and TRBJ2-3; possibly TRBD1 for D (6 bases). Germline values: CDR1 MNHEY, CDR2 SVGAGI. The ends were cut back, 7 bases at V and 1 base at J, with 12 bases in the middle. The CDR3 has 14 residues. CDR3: CASTTNRGTDTQYF. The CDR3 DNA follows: TGTGCCAGCACAACTAACAGGGGCACAGATACGCAGTATTTT.

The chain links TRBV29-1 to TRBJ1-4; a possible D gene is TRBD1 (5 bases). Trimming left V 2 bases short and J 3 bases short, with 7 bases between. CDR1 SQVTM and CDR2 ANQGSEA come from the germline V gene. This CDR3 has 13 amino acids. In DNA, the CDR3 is TGCAGCGTTGAAAAGGGGTCTAATGAAAAACTGTTTTTT. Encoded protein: CSVEKGSNEKLFF. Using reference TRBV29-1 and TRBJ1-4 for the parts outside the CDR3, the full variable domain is SAVISQKPSRDICQRGTSLTIQCQVDSQVTMMFWYRQQPGQSLTLIATANQGSEATYESGFVIDKFPISRPNLTFSTLTVSNMSPEDSSIYLCSVEKGSNEKLFFGSGTQLSVL.

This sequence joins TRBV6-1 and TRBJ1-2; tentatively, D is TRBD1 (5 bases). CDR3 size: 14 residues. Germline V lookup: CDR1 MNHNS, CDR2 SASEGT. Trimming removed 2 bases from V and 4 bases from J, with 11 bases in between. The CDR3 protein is CASSESGERYGYTF. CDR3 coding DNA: TGTGCCAGCAGTGAATCGGGGGAACGCTATGGCTACACCTTC.

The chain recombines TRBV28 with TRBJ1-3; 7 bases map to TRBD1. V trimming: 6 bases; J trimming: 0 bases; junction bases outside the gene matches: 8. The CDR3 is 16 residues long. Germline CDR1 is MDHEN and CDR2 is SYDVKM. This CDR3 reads CASSRDSGISGNTIYF. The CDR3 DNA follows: TGTGCCAGCAGCAGGGACAGCGGAATCTCTGGAAACACCATATATTTT. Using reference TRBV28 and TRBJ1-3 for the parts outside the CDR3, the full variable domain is DVKVTQSSRYLVKRTGEKVFLECVQDMDHENMFWYRQDPGLGLRLIYFSYDVKMKEKGDIPEGYSVSREKKERFSLILESASTNQTSMYLCASSRDSGISGNTIYFGEGSWLTVV.